The 14 T cell receptor beta chains in this list originate from one sample, sequenced in a study of shared clonotypes between healthy human individuals. Produced via immunoSEQ multiplex PCR; TCRdb's table is partial and in-frame only. The data contain about 710,000 clones, roughly 72% of them seen just once; the ten biggest clones take up 1.8%. The source material was memory CD4+ T cells sorted from blood. Specified subset: CD45RA-negative fraction. Every receptor here comes from a woman in her thirties in good health.

The table lists this clone with a count of one. V is TRBV28 and J is TRBJ2-1, with D hard to call. Germline loops: CDR1 MDHEN, CDR2 SYDVKM. This CDR3 comprises 16 residues. Trimming took off 5 bases at V and 0 bases at J, with 14 bases between the two ends. In nucleotides, the CDR3 is TGTGCCAGCAGTCGGAAACGGATTGACTCCTACAATGAGCAGTTCTTC. It codes for CASSRKRIDSYNEQFF.

The gene calls are TRBV10-1 and TRBJ1-5, with D uncertain. There are 15 residues in the CDR3. Germline V lookup: CDR1 WNHNN, CDR2 SYGVQD (reference sequence). The V gene lost 6 bases and the J gene lost 0 bases, with 12 bases spanning the gap. CDR3 sequence reads: CASRSWLDSNQPQHF. In nucleotides, the CDR3 is TGCGCCAGCAGATCCTGGCTAGATAGCAATCAGCCCCAGCATTTT.

The J gene is TRBJ2-7, the V gene TRBV5-6; 9 bases map to TRBD1. The CDR3 is 15 amino acids. Losses at the gene ends were 5 bases for V and 5 bases for J; bases not matched to a gene: 11. Germline-derived CDR1 and CDR2 are SGHDT and YYEEEE. The CDR3 is CASRGGTGPFNEQYF. The CDR3 coding sequence is TGTGCCAGCAGGGGAGGGACAGGGCCTTTTAACGAGCAGTACTTC.

Worth noting for this clone: This specimen includes other DNA sequences encoding the same CDR3. The chain employs TRBV2 and TRBJ1-5; the D is unclear. The V gene's germline CDR1 is SNHLY and CDR2 FYNNEI. Trimming took off 2 bases at V and 5 bases at J, with 10 bases between the two ends. This CDR3 has 14 residues. The CDR3 loop is CASSENSGDQPQHF. Here the CDR3 DNA reads TGTGCCAGCAGTGAAAACTCCGGTGATCAGCCCCAGCATTTT.

This clone has a handful of counts. The identical CDR3 is also encoded by other nucleotide sequences in the sample. The chain carries TRBV5-1 and TRBJ1-4; 7 bases agree with TRBD1. The CDR3 covers 15 residues. With V trimmed by 0 bases and J by 7 bases, 6 bases remained unmatched. From germline, CDR1 is SGHRS and CDR2 YFSETQ. CDR3: CASSLGDRDGEKLFF. The CDR3 nucleotides are TGCGCCAGCAGCTTGGGAGACAGGGACGGTGAAAAACTGTTTTTT.

The rearrangement joins TRBV5-4 to TRBJ1-1; D is unclear. This CDR3 spans 14 amino acids. Trimming cost V 4 bases and J 7 bases, with 17 bases left between them. Germline-derived CDR1 and CDR2 are SGHNT and YYREEE (reference sequence). DNA of the CDR3: TGTGCCAGCAGCCACAGACAAGACTCGGATGAAGCTTTCTTT. Amino acids: CASSHRQDSDEAFF. The entire variable domain, with the rest obtained from reference TRBV5-4 and TRBJ1-1, is as follows: ETGVTQSPTHLIKTRGQQVTLRCSSQSGHNTVSWYQQALGQGPQFIFQYYREEENGRGNFPPRFSGLQFPNYSSELNVNALELDDSALYLCASSHRQDSDEAFFGQGTRLTVV.

The chain joins TRBV6-6 to TRBJ2-7, with D perhaps matching TRBD2 (5 bases). This CDR3 is 14 amino acids long. Trimming stripped 8 bases from V and 0 bases from J, with 14 bases between. CDR1 and CDR2 (germline): MNHNY, SVGAGI (reference sequence). Here the CDR3 reads CASRQEEDSYEQYF. In DNA, the CDR3 is TGTGCCAGCCGTCAGGAGGAGGACTCCTACGAGCAGTACTTC.

This clone appeared once. The chain recombines TRBV7-9 with TRBJ2-5; no clear D gene. V was pared by 4 bases and J by 0 bases, with 15 bases between. The V gene's germline CDR1 is SEHNR and CDR2 FQNEAQ (reference sequence). The CDR3 runs to 16 residues. Here the CDR3 DNA reads TGTGCCAGCAGCTCCAAACCGGGCAGGAACCAAGAGACCCAGTACTTC. Translated: CASSSKPGRNQETQYF.

This chain links TRBV28 with TRBJ1-2; TRBD1 agrees at 7 bases. This CDR3 has 15 amino acids. Trimming at V came to 6 bases and at J to 1 base, leaving 8 bases not matched to a gene. Germline loops: CDR1 MDHEN, CDR2 SYDVKM. The CDR3 DNA follows: TGTGCCAGCAGCCAGGGACAGTCGTTTAACTATGGCTACACCTTC. Amino acids: CASSQGQSFNYGYTF.

CDR3 in amino acids: CASSGSRLTEAFF. CDR3 in DNA: TGTGCCAGCAGCGGCTCCCGCCTCACTGAAGCTTTCTTT. The chain carries TRBV19 and TRBJ1-1; no clear D gene. The CDR3 is 13 residues long. Germline values: CDR1 LNHDA, CDR2 SQIVND (reference sequence). Trimming shortened V by 9 bases and J by 4 bases, and 15 bases separated the two germline ends. Full variable domain (remainder filled in from reference TRBV19 and TRBJ1-1): DGGITQSPKYLFRKEGQNVTLSCEQNLNHDAMYWYRQDPGQGLRLIYYSQIVNDFQKGDIAEGYSVSREKKESFPLTVTSAQKNPTAFYLCASSGSRLTEAFFGQGTRLTVV.

The genes are TRBV7-6 and TRBJ1-1; 8 bases align to TRBD1. The CDR3 has 13 amino acids. CDR1 SGHVS and CDR2 FNYEAQ come from the germline V gene. V lost 5 bases to trimming and J lost 5 bases; unmatched junction nucleotides: 4. CDR3 loop: CASSLGQGTEAFF. In DNA, the CDR3 is TGTGCCAGCAGCCTCGGACAGGGTACTGAAGCTTTCTTT.

V gene TRBV14 combines with J gene TRBJ2-3; no reliable D call. V lost 2 bases, J lost 4 bases, and 10 bases lay in between. The CDR3 runs to 14 residues. The V gene's germline CDR1 is SGHDN and CDR2 FVKESK. The CDR3 sequence is CASSQRTPPDTQYF. The CDR3 DNA reads TGTGCCAGCAGCCAACGTACTCCCCCAGATACGCAGTATTTT. Full variable domain (missing parts from reference TRBV14 and TRBJ2-3): EAGVTQFPSHSVIEKGQTVTLRCDPISGHDNLYWYRRVMGKEIKFLLHFVKESKQDESGMPNNRFLAERTGGTYSTLKVQPAELEDSGVYFCASSQRTPPDTQYFGPGTRLTVL.

The chain recombines TRBV10-1 with TRBJ2-7; D is possibly TRBD2 (6 bases). From germline, CDR1 is WNHNN and CDR2 SYGVQD (reference sequence). This CDR3 has 14 residues. V was trimmed by 4 bases and J by 7 bases, leaving 17 bases between them. CDR3 protein: CASSGSGGVGEQYF. As DNA, the CDR3 is TGCGCCAGCAGTGGCAGCGGAGGGGTTGGAGAGCAGTACTTC.

The V call is TRBV28, the J call TRBJ2-5; 8 bases fit TRBD2. The junction had 3 bases not matched to a gene; V was cut back by 5 bases and J by 4 bases. The CDR3 spans 13 residues. Germline V CDR1 and CDR2: MDHEN, SYDVKM. The CDR3 region is CASSPGGRETQYF. The DNA for the CDR3 is TGTGCCAGCAGTCCGGGGGGGCGAGAGACCCAGTACTTC.